This T cell receptor (beta chain) was recovered during a study of blood T cell repertoires in COVID-19. With regard to this clone: Sequence at one end of the junction differs from germline and may be a read error.

The repertoire was sequenced with immunoSEQ multiplex PCR; TCRdb's copy has only in-frame clones and lacks some. This sample has some 220,000 clones; 80% to 90% occur once, and the top ten carry 2.5% to 3.5%. Sample: peripheral blood. This TCR was recovered from a man over 45 who had recovered from COVID-19.

The DNA of the CDR3 is TGTGCCAGCACTTTACGTGGAGTAGCCAAAAACATTCAGTACTTC. Translating gives CASTLRGVAKNIQYF. The V call is TRBV28, the J call TRBJ2-4; D is unclear. The CDR3 has 15 amino acids. Germline V CDR1 and CDR2: MDHEN, SYDVKM.